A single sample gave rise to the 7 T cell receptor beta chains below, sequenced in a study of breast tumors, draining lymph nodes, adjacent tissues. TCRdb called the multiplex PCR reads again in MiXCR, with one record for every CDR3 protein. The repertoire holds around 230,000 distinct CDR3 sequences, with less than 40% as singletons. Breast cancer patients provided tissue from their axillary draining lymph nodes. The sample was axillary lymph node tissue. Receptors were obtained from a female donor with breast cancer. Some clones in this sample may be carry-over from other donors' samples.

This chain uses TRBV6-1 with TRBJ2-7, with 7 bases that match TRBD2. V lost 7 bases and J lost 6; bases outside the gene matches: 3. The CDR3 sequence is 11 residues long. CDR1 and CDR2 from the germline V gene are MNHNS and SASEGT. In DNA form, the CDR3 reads TGTGCCAGCACCCGACTAGCCGAGCAGTACTTC. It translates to CASTRLAEQYF.

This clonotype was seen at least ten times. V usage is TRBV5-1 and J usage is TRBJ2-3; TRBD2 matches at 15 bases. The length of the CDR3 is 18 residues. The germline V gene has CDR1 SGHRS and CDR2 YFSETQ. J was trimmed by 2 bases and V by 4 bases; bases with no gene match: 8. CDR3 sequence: CASSPIGLAGGPTDTQYF. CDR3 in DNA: TGCGCCAGCAGCCCCATCGGACTAGCGGGGGGGCCCACAGATACGCAGTATTTT.

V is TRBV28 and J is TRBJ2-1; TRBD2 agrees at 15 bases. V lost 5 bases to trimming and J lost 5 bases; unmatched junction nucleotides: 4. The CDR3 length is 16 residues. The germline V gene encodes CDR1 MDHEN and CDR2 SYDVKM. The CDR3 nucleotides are TGTGCCAGCAGTATCGGGACTAGCGGGAGGAACAATGAGCAGTTCTTC. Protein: CASSIGTSGRNNEQFF.

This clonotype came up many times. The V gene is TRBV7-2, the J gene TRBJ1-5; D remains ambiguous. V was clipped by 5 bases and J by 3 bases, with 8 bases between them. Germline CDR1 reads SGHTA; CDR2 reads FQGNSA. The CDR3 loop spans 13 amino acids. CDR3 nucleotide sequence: TGTGCCAGCAGCCTCTTAGCCAATCAGCCCCAGCATTTT. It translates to CASSLLANQPQHF.

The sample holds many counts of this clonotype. This CDR3 is CAISDGRDQPQHF. CDR3 DNA sequence: TGTGCCATCAGTGACGGTCGCGATCAGCCCCAGCATTTT. The gene calls are TRBV10-3 and TRBJ1-5; D is ambiguous. The length of the CDR3 is 13 residues. The germline CDR1 and CDR2 sequences are ENHRY and SYGVKD. V lost 3 bases and J 5 bases, leaving 8 bases between the germline ends.

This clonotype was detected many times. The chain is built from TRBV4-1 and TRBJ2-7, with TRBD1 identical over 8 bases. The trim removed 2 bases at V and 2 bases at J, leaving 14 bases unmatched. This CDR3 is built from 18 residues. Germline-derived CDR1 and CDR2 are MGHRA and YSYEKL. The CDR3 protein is CASSQRGDRDRRTYEQYF. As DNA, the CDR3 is TGCGCCAGCAGCCAAAGGGGGGACCGGGACAGGCGAACCTACGAGCAGTACTTC.

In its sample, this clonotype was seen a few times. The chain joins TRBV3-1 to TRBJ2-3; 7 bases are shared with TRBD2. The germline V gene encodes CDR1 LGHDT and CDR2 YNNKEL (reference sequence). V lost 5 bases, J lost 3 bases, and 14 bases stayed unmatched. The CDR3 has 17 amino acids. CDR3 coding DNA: TGTGCCAGCAGCACCCGGGAGGCGGGGGAGGGTACAGATACGCAGTATTTT. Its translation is CASSTREAGEGTDTQYF.